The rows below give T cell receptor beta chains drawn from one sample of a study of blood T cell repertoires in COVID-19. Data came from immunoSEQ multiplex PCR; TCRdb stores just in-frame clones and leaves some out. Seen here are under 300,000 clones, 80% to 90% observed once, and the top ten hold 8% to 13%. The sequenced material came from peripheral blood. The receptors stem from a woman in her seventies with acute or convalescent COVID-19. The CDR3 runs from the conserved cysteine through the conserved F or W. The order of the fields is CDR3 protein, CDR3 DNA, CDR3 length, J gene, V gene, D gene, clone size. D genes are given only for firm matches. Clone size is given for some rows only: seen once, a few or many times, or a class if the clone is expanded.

CASSLAAIANTEAFF | TGTGCCAGCAGCTTAGCGGCGATAGCGAACACTGAAGCTTTCTTT | 15 | TRBJ1-1 | TRBV11-2 | . | .
CASSLRTSGGTYNEQFF | TGTGCCAGCAGCTTAAGGACTAGCGGGGGGACGTACAATGAGCAGTTCTTC | 17 | TRBJ2-1 | TRBV7-2 | TRBD2 | once
CASRYDRENGYTF | TGTGCCAGCAGATACGACAGGGAGAATGGCTACACCTTC | 13 | TRBJ1-2 | TRBV2 | TRBD1 | .
CASSTRPGTGIREAFF | TGTGCCAGTAGTACTCGTCCCGGGACAGGGATCCGTGAAGCTTTCTTT | 16 | TRBJ1-1 | TRBV19 | TRBD1 | .
CASSYSGRGTDTQYF | TGTGCCAGCAGTTACTCGGGCAGGGGGACAGATACGCAGTATTTT | 15 | TRBJ2-3 | TRBV6-5 | TRBD1 | .
CASRRPGQGHREQYF | TGTGCCAGCAGACGACCGGGACAGGGACATCGCGAGCAGTACTTC | 15 | TRBJ2-7 | TRBV6-5 | TRBD1 | .
CATSDSGNEDMYEQYF | TGTGCCACCAGTGACTCGGGGAACGAGGATATGTACGAGCAGTACTTC | 16 | TRBJ2-7 | TRBV24-1 | . | .
CASSWTVEYEQYF | TGTGCCAGCAGTTGGACAGTGGAGTACGAGCAGTACTTC | 13 | TRBJ2-7 | TRBV27 | . | .
CASGLDTTSGRTDTQYF | TGTGCTAGTGGTTTGGATACGACTAGCGGTCGCACAGATACGCAGTATTTT | 17 | TRBJ2-3 | TRBV12-5 | TRBD2 | .
CASGTSGDTEAFF | TGTGCTAGTGGAACCTCCGGGGACACTGAAGCTTTCTTT | 13 | TRBJ1-1 | TRBV12-5 | . | .
CASSKEQENTYNEQFF | TGTGCCAGCAGCAAAGAACAAGAAAATACCTACAATGAGCAGTTCTTC | 16 | TRBJ2-1 | TRBV21-1 | . | once
CASALNSPLHF | TGTGCTAGTGCTCTAAATTCACCCCTCCACTTT | 11 | TRBJ1-6 | TRBV12-5 | . | .
CASSESRGGELFF | TGTGCCAGCAGTGAATCCAGGGGCGGGGAGCTGTTTTTT | 13 | TRBJ2-2 | TRBV6-1 | . | .
CASSRGQIYGYTF | TGTGCCAGCAGCAGGGGACAGATCTATGGCTACACCTTC | 13 | TRBJ1-2 | TRBV12-3/TRBV12-4 | TRBD1 | .
CASSLAGSSGGQETQYF | TGCGCCAGCAGCTTGGCCGGGTCTAGCGGGGGGCAAGAGACCCAGTACTTC | 17 | TRBJ2-5 | TRBV5-1 | TRBD2 | .
CASSRGVSQPQHF | TGTGCCAGTAGTAGGGGGGTAAGTCAGCCCCAGCATTTT | 13 | TRBJ1-5 | TRBV19 | . | .
CASSQEKGGYNEQFF | TGTGCCAGCAGCCAAGAGAAAGGGGGCTACAATGAGCAGTTCTTC | 15 | TRBJ2-1 | TRBV4-2 | . | .
CASSDTGEGYTF | TGTGCCAGCAGTGACACAGGGGAGGGCTACACCTTC | 12 | TRBJ1-2 | TRBV6-1 | TRBD1 | .
CASSPGGTFQEKLFF | TGTGCCAGCAGCCCCGGGGGGACATTTCAGGAAAAACTGTTTTTT | 15 | TRBJ1-4 | TRBV3-1/TRBV3-2 | . | .
CASSLRGNRGWDGYTF | TGTGCCAGCAGCTTACGGGGAAACAGGGGGTGGGATGGCTACACCTTC | 16 | TRBJ1-2 | TRBV7-2 | TRBD1 | once
CASSQVQETQYF | TGTGCCAGCAGTCAGGTCCAAGAGACCCAGTACTTC | 12 | TRBJ2-5 | TRBV11-1 | . | .
CASSPGRGTGELFF | TGTGCCAGCAGCCCCGGGCGGGGTACCGGGGAGCTGTTTTTT | 14 | TRBJ2-2 | TRBV6-5 | . | .
CASSPGTGVTYEQYF | TGCGCCAGCAGCCCTGGGACAGGTGTTACCTACGAGCAGTACTTC | 15 | TRBJ2-7 | TRBV5-1 | TRBD1 | .
CAISTQGPTEAFF | TGTGCCATCAGTACGCAGGGGCCCACTGAAGCTTTCTTT | 13 | TRBJ1-1 | TRBV10-3 | . | .
CASSLRSSLGYTF | TGTGCCAGCAGCTTGAGGAGCTCTCTTGGCTACACCTTC | 13 | TRBJ1-2 | TRBV11-1 | . | .
CAWSGDRGPYSNQPQHF | TGTGCCTGGAGTGGCGACAGGGGGCCATATAGCAATCAGCCCCAGCATTTT | 17 | TRBJ1-5 | TRBV30 | TRBD1 | .
CAWRAGVYYGYTF | TGTGCCTGGAGGGCCGGGGTATACTATGGCTACACCTTC | 13 | TRBJ1-2 | TRBV30 | . | .
CASSLGHLNTEAFF | TGCGCCAGCAGCCTCGGACACCTGAACACTGAAGCTTTCTTT | 14 | TRBJ1-1 | TRBV5-1 | . | once
CASSPTGLGEKLFF | TGTGCCAGCAGCCCGACAGGGCTGGGCGAAAAACTGTTTTTT | 14 | TRBJ1-4 | TRBV9 | TRBD1 | .
CASSQDRGWELFF | TGCGCCAGCAGCCAAGACCGGGGGTGGGAGCTGTTTTTT | 13 | TRBJ2-2 | TRBV4-1 | . | .
CASSLGQGGTEAFF | TGCGCCAGCAGCTTGGGACAGGGAGGCACTGAAGCTTTCTTT | 14 | TRBJ1-1 | TRBV5-1 | TRBD1 | .
CASSEQGGTEAFF | TGTGCCAGCAGTGAACAGGGGGGTACTGAAGCTTTCTTT | 13 | TRBJ1-1 | TRBV6-4 | TRBD1 | .
CASSFEAGAQETQYF | TGTGCCAGCAGCTTCGAAGCGGGGGCCCAAGAGACCCAGTACTTC | 15 | TRBJ2-5 | TRBV7-2 | TRBD2 | .
CASRSGTGDYGYTF | TGTGCCAGCAGGAGCGGGACAGGGGACTATGGCTACACCTTC | 14 | TRBJ1-2 | TRBV2 | TRBD1 | .
CASRQGGAEKLFF | TGCGCCAGCAGACAGGGTGGGGCTGAAAAACTGTTTTTT | 13 | TRBJ1-4 | TRBV10-2 | . | .
CASSPRGSGNTIYF | TGTGCCAGCAGTCCTCGGGGCTCTGGAAACACCATATATTTT | 14 | TRBJ1-3 | TRBV27 | . | .
CSVVVGTGGQPQHF | TGCAGCGTTGTAGTGGGGACAGGGGGACAGCCCCAGCATTTT | 14 | TRBJ1-5 | TRBV29-1 | TRBD1 | .
CASSMGLAGGVTQYF | TGTGCCAGCAGTATGGGACTAGCGGGGGGTGTCACGCAGTATTTT | 15 | TRBJ2-3 | TRBV28 | TRBD2 | .
CASRPTWSNEKLFF | TGTGCCAGCAGACCCACCTGGAGTAATGAAAAACTGTTTTTT | 14 | TRBJ1-4 | TRBV27 | . | .
CASSWTSGETQYF | TGTGCCAGCTCTTGGACTAGCGGAGAGACCCAGTACTTC | 13 | TRBJ2-5 | TRBV9 | TRBD2 | .
CASSTNSGGWETQYF | TGTGCCAGTAGTACCAACTCCGGGGGATGGGAGACCCAGTACTTC | 15 | TRBJ2-5 | TRBV19 | . | .
CASSARQGTYNSPLHF | TGTGCCAGCAGCGCCCGACAGGGCACCTATAATTCACCCCTCCACTTT | 16 | TRBJ1-6 | TRBV7-9 | TRBD1 | once
CAWSGGTGGRDSPLHF | TGTGCCTGGAGTGGTGGTACAGGGGGTAGGGATTCACCCCTCCACTTT | 16 | TRBJ1-6 | TRBV30 | TRBD1 | .
CASSPQNQRGGEQFF | TGTGCCAGCAGCCCCCAAAATCAGCGGGGAGGGGAGCAGTTCTTC | 15 | TRBJ2-1 | TRBV9 | TRBD2 | .
CASSPGHVDNEQFF | TGTGCCAGCTCACCGGGCCATGTGGACAATGAGCAGTTCTTC | 14 | TRBJ2-1 | TRBV18 | . | .